This T cell receptor (beta chain) was observed in a study of blood T cell repertoires in COVID-19. V trimming: 7 bases; J trimming: 0 bases; junction bases outside the gene matches: 12. Per germline, CDR1 MNHEY and CDR2 SMNVEV (reference sequence). CDR3 size: 18 residues. Assay used: immunoSEQ multiplex PCR; TCRdb lists only in-frame clones, some missing. The top ten hold about 1.7% of the sample, which has some 190,000 clones, roughly 90% seen once. The chain links TRBV27 to TRBJ2-1; TRBD1 matches at 10 bases. Sequenced input: peripheral blood. The TCR originated in a young man with active or convalescent COVID-19. The CDR3 bases are TGTGCCAGCAACCCCGGGACAGGGGTATCGGGCTCCTACAATGAGCAGTTCTTC. Encoded protein: CASNPGTGVSGSYNEQFF.